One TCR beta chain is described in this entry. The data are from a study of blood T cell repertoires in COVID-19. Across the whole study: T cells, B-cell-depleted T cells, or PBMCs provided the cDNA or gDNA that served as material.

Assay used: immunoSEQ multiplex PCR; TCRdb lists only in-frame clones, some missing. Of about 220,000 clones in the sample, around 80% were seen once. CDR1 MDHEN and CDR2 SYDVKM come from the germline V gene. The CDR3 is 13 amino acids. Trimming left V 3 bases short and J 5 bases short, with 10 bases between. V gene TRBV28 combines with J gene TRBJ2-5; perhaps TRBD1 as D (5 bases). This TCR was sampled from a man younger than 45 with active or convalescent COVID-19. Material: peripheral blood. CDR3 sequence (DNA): TGTGCCAGCAGTTTTAGGGGTACGGAGACCCAGTACTTC. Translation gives CASSFRGTETQYF.